The next 4 T cell receptor beta chains were all read from a single sample in a study of T cells in Graves' hyperthyroidism and ophthalmopathy. RNA transcripts gave rise to amplified TCR beta CDR3 regions. TCR CDR3 regions were first amplified by RT-PCR with HTBI primers. TCRdb reprocessed the multiplex PCR reads with MiXCR, giving one entry per CDR3 protein. The repertoire consists of approximately 320,000 distinct CDR3 sequences, with roughly 15% occurring once and the leading ten covering roughly 33%. Sequencing was done on a sample of blood. Receptors originate from a man aged 25 to 40 with Graves' hyperthyroidism.

The J gene is TRBJ1-3, the V gene TRBV15; D not certain. V was shortened by 5 bases and J by 3 bases, with 11 bases between the two germline ends. Germline CDR1 and CDR2: LNHNV and YYDKDF (reference sequence). The CDR3 loop spans 14 amino acids. The CDR3 coding sequence is TGTGCCACCAGCCCGCAGAAGCATGGAAACACCATATATTTT. Encoded protein: CATSPQKHGNTIYF.

This clonotype has at least ten counts. The genes are TRBV7-9 and TRBJ2-7, with D possibly being TRBD1 (5 bases). Germline V CDR1 and CDR2: SEHNR, FQNEAQ (reference sequence). The CDR3 loop spans 13 amino acids. Trimming removed 4 bases from V and 2 bases from J, with 9 bases in between. CDR3 in amino acids: CASSSTTAYEQYF. CDR3 coding DNA: TGTGCCAGCAGCTCGACGACAGCCTACGAGCAGTACTTC.

In this sample, this clonotype turned up once. The CDR3 DNA follows: TGTGCCAGCAGCCTTGGACAGGGCCTCTCTGGAAACACCATATATTTT. Amino acids: CASSLGQGLSGNTIYF. The rearrangement uses TRBV7-8 and TRBJ1-3; 8 bases line up with TRBD1. In germline, CDR1 is SGHVS, CDR2 FQNEAQ. The junction had 6 bases not matched to a gene; V was cut back by 5 bases and J by 0 bases. CDR3 length: 16 residues.

The table lists this clonotype with many counts. This sequence joins TRBV2 and TRBJ1-1; D call uncertain. In germline, CDR1 is SNHLY, CDR2 FYNNEI. V was clipped by 4 bases and J by 3 bases, with 3 bases between them. The CDR3 runs to 11 residues. The CDR3 here is CASSVDTEAFF. The CDR3 DNA is TGTGCCAGCAGTGTGGACACTGAAGCTTTCTTT.